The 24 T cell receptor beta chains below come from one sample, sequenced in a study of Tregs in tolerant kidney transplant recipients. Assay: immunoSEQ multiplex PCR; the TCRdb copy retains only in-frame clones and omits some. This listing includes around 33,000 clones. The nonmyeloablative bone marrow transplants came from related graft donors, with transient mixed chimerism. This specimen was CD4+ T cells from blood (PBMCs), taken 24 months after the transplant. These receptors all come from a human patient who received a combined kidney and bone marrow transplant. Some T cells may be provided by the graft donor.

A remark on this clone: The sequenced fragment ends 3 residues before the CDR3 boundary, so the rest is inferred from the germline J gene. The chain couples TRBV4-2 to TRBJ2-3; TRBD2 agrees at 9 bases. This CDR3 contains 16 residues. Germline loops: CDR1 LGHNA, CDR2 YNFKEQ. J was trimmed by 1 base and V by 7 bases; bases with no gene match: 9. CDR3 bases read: TGTGCCAGCACCCTAGGGCGGACTAGCGGCACAGATACG. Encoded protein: CASTLGRTSGTDT. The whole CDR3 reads CASTLGRTSGTDTQYF.

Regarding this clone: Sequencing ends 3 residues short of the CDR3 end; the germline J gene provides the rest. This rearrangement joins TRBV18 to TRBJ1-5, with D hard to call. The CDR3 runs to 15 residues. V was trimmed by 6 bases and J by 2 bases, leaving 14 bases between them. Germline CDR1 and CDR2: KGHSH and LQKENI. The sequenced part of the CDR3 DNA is TGTGCCAGCTCCAACGGAGGGCAGGGCAATCAGCCC. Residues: CASSNGGQGNQP. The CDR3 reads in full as CASSNGGQGNQPQHF. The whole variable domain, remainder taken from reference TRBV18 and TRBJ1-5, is NAGVMQNPRHLVRRRGQEARLRCSPMKGHSHVYWYRQLPEEGLKFMVYLQKENIIDESGMPKERFSAEFPKEGPSILRIQQVVRGDSAAYFCASSNGGQGNQPQHFGDGTRLSIL.

The CDR3: CSAFGDTQYF. CDR3 DNA, as far as it was read: TGCAGTGCGTTCGGGGATACG. V usage is TRBV20-1 and J usage is TRBJ2-3; D is unresolved. The read gets to within 3 residues of the CDR3 end, and the germline J gene fills in the rest. Germline V gene lookup returns CDR1 DFQATT and CDR2 SNEGSKA (reference sequence). The V end was cut by 6 bases, the J end by 6 bases, with 7 bases between. The CDR3 spans 10 residues.

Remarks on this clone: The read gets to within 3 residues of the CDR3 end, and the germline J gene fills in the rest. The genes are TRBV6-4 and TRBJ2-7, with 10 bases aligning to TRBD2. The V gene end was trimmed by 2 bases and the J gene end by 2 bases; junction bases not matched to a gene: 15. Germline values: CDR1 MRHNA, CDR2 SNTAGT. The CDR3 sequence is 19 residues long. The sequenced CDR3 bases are TGTGCCAGCAGTGACCCGGGGACTAGCGAGGTCACTATGACCTACGAG. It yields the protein CASSDPGTSEVTMTYE. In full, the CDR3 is CASSDPGTSEVTMTYEQYF.

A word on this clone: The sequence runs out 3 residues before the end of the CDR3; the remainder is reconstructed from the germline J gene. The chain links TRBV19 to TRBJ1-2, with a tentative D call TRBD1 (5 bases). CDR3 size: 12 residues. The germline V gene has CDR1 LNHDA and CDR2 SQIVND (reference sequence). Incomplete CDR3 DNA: TGTGCCAGTAGTAGGACAACTTCGGAC. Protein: CASSRTTSD. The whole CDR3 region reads CASSRTTSDYTF.

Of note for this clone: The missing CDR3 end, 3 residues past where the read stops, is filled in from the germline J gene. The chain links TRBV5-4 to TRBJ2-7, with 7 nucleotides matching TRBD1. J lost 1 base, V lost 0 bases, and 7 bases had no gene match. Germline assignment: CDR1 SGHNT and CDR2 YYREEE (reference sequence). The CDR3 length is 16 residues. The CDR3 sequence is CASSLGGTVSSYEQYF. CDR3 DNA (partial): TGTGCCAGCAGCTTGGGGGGGACAGTTTCTTCCTACGAG.

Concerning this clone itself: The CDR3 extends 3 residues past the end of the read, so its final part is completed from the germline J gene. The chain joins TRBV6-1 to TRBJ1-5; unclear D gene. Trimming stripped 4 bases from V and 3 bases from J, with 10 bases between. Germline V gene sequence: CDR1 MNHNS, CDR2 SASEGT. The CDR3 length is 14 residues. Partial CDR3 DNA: TGTGCCAGCAGTGCTTCAGGCGACAATCAGCCC. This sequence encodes CASSASGDNQP. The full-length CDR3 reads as CASSASGDNQPQHF.

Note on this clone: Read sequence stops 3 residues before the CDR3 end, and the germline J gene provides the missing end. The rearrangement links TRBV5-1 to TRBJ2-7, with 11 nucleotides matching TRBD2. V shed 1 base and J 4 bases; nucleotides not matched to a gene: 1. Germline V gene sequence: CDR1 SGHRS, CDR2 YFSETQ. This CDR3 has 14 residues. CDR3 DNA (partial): TGCGCCAGCAGCTTGCCTAGCGGGAGGTACGAG. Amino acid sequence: CASSLPSGRYE. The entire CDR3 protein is CASSLPSGRYEQYF. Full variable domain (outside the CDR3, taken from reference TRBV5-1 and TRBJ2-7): KAGVTQTPRYLIKTRGQQVTLSCSPISGHRSVSWYQQTPGQGLQFLFEYFSETQRNKGNFPGRFSGRQFSNSRSEMNVSTLELGDSALYLCASSLPSGRYEQYFGPGTRLTVT.

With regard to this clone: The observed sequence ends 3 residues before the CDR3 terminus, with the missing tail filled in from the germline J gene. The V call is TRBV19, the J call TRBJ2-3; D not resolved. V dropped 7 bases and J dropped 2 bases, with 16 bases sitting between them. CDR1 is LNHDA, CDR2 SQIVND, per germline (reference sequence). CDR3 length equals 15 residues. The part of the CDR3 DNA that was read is TGTGCCAGTAAGGTAGGGCAGGCACCCACAGATACG. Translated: CASKVGQAPTDT. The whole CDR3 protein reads CASKVGQAPTDTQYF.

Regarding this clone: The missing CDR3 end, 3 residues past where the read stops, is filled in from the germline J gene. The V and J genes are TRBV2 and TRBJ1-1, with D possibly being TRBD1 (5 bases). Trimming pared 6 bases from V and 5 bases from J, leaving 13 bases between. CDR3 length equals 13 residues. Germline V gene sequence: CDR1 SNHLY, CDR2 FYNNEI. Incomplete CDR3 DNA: TGTGCCAGCAGCGGAGGGAGGGGAACTGAA. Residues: CASSGGRGTE. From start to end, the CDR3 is CASSGGRGTEAFF.

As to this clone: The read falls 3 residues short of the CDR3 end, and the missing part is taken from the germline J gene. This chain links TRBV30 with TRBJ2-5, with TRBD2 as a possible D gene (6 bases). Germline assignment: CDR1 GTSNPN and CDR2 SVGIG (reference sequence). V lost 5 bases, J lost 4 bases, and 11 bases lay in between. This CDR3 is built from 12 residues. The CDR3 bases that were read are TGTGCCTGGTCCCCGGGGGTAGAGACC. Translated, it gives CAWSPGVET. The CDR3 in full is CAWSPGVETQYF.

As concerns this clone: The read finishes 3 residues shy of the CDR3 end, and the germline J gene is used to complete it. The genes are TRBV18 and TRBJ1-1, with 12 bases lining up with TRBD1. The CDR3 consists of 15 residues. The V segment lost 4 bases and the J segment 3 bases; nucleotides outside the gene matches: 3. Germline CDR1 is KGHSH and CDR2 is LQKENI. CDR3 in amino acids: CASSQGQGAYTEAFF. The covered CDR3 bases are TGTGCCAGCTCACAGGGACAGGGGGCGTACACTGAA. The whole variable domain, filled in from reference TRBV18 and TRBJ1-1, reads NAGVMQNPRHLVRRRGQEARLRCSPMKGHSHVYWYRQLPEEGLKFMVYLQKENIIDESGMPKERFSAEFPKEGPSILRIQQVVRGDSAAYFCASSQGQGAYTEAFFGQGTRLTVV.

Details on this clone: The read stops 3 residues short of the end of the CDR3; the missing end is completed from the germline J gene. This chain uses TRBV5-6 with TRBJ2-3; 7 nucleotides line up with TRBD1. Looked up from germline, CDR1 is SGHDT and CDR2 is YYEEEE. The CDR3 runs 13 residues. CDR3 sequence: CASSEGAGDAQYF. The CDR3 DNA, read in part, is TGTGCCAGCAGCGAGGGGGCGGGCGATGCG.

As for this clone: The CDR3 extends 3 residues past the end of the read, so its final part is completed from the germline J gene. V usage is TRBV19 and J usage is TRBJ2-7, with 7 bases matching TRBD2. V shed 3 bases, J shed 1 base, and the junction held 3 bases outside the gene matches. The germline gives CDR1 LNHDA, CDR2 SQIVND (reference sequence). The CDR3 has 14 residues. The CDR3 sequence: CASSMRGLSYEQYF. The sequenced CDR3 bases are TGTGCCAGTAGTATGCGGGGGTTATCCTACGAG.

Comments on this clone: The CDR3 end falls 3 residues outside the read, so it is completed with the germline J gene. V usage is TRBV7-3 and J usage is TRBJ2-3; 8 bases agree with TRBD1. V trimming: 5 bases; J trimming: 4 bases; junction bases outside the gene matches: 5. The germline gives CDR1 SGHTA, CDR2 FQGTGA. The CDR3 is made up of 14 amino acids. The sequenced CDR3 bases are TGTGCCAGCAGCACAGGACAGGGTGCAGATACG. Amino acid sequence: CASSTGQGADT. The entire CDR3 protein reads CASSTGQGADTQYF.

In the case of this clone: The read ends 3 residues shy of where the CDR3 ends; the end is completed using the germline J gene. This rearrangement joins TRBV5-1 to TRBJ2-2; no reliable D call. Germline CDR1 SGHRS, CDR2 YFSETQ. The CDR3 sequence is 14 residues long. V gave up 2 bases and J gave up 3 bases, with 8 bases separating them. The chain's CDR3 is CASSFGGYTGELFF. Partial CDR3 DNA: TGCGCCAGCAGCTTCGGCGGTTACACCGGGGAG.

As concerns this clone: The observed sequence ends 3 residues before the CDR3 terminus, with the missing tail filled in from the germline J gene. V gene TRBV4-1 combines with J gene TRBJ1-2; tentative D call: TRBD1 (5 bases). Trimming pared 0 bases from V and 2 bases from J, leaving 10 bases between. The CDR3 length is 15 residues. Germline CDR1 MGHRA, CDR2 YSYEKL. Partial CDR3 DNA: TGCGCCAGCAGCCAAGAATTCAGGGTAAACTATGGC. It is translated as CASSQEFRVNYG. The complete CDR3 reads CASSQEFRVNYGYTF.

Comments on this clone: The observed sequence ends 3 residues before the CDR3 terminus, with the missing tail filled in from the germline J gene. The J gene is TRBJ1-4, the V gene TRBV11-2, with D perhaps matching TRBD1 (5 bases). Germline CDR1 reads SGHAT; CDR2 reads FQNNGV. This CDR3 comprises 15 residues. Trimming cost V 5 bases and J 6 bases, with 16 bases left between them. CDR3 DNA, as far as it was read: TGTGCCAGCAGCCCCCTCGGGGGGTATGATGAAAAA. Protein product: CASSPLGGYDEK. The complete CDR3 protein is CASSPLGGYDEKLFF.

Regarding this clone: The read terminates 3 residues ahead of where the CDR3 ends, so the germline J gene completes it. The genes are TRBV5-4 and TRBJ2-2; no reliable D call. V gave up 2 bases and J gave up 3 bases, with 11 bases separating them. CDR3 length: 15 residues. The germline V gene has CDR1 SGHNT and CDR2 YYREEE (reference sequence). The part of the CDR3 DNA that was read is TGTGCCAGCAGCTTAGGCCTAGGTGACACCGGGGAG. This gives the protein CASSLGLGDTGE. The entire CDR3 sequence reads CASSLGLGDTGELFF.

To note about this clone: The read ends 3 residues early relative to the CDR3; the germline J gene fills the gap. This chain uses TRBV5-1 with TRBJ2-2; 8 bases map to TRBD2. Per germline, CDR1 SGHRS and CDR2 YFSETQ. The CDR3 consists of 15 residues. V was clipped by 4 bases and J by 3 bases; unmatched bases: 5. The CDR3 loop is CASSPSAGDTGELFF. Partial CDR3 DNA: TGCGCCAGCAGCCCCTCAGCGGGGGACACCGGGGAG. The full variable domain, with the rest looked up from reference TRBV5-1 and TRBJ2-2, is KAGVTQTPRYLIKTRGQQVTLSCSPISGHRSVSWYQQTPGQGLQFLFEYFSETQRNKGNFPGRFSGRQFSNSRSEMNVSTLELGDSALYLCASSPSAGDTGELFFGEGSRLTVL.

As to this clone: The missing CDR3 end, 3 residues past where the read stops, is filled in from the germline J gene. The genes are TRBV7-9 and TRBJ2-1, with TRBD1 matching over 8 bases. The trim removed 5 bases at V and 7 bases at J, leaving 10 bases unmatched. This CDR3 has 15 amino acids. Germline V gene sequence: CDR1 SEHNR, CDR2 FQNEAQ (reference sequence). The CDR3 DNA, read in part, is TGTGCCAGCAGCCGACCGGGACAGGCGACTAATGAG. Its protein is CASSRPGQATNE. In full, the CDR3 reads CASSRPGQATNEQFF.

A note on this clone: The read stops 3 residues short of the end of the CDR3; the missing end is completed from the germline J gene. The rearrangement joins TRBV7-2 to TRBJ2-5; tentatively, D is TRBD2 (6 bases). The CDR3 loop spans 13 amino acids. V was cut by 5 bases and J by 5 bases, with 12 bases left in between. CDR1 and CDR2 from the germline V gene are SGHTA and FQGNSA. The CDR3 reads CASSRLATETQYF. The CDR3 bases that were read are TGTGCCAGCAGCCGTCTAGCGACCGAGACC.

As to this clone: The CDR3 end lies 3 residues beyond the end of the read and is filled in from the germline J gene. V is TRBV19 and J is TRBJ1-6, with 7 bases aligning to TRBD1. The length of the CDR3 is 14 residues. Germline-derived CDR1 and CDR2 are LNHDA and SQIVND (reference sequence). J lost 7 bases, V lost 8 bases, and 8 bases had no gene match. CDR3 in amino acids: CASALRQGNSPLHF. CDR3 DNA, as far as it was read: TGTGCCAGTGCCCTCCGACAGGGAAATTCACCC.

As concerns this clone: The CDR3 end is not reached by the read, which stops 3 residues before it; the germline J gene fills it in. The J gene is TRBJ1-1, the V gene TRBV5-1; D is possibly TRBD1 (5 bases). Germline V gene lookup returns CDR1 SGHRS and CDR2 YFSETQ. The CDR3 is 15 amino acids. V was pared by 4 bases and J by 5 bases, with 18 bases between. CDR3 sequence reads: CASSDNQAGGTEAFF. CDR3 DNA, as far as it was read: TGCGCCAGCAGCGACAATCAGGCGGGGGGGACTGAA. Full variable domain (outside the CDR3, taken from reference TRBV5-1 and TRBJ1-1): KAGVTQTPRYLIKTRGQQVTLSCSPISGHRSVSWYQQTPGQGLQFLFEYFSETQRNKGNFPGRFSGRQFSNSRSEMNVSTLELGDSALYLCASSDNQAGGTEAFFGQGTRLTVV.